One and the same sample provided the 31 T cell receptor beta chains below, sequenced in a study of vaccination and CD4 T cells after COVID-19. Regarding treatment: roughly 10-day PBMC culture with coronavirus spike peptide pools or control peptides (ViraFEST assay). The unexposed donor gave CD4+ T cells before the COVID-19 pandemic (2011-2018). Their specific antigens are unknown. The assay that was used to sequence DNA from cultured CD4+ T cells was the Oncomine TCR Beta short-read assay. TCRdb used MiXCR to reprocess the PCR reads, holding one entry per CDR3 protein. Among about 6,900 distinct CDR3 sequences listed, over 20% were seen once. The sample consisted of CD4+ T cells from blood, cultured in vitro. The receptor source for this set is a human donor in good health.

The chain recombines TRBV6-5 with TRBJ2-3; D is ambiguous. In germline, CDR1 is MNHEY, CDR2 SVGAGI. The V and J ends lost 4 bases and 1 base respectively, with 21 bases between them. The CDR3 sequence is 18 residues long. CDR3 nucleotide sequence: TGTGCCAGCAGTTCCATCCCCCTTAGTGTTGCACGCACAGATACGCAGTATTTT. This gives the protein CASSSIPLSVARTDTQYF.

V is TRBV7-3 and J is TRBJ1-2, with 10 bases matching TRBD1. The V gene's germline CDR1 is SGHTA and CDR2 FQGTGA. This CDR3 contains 13 residues. V gave up 4 bases and J gave up 8 bases; unmatched junction bases: 4. The CDR3 spells CASSSGQGLGYTF. The DNA for the CDR3 is TGTGCCAGCAGCTCGGGACAGGGGTTAGGCTACACCTTC.

This clonotype ranks as large. The rearrangement uses TRBV6-1 and TRBJ1-2, with a possible D match to TRBD1 (6 bases). CDR1 and CDR2 from the germline V gene are MNHNS and SASEGT. The CDR3 is made up of 11 amino acids. With 6 bases removed from V and 5 bases from J, the gap between germline ends came to 7 bases. The CDR3 loop is CASSQGYGYTF. The CDR3 DNA sequence: TGTGCCAGCAGCCAGGGGTATGGCTACACCTTC.

The CDR3 DNA reads TGTGCCAGCAGCACCCGACAGGCGCCCTACGAGCAGTACTTC. It codes for CASSTRQAPYEQYF. V gene TRBV7-8 combines with J gene TRBJ2-7; maybe TRBD1 (6 bases). The germline V gene has CDR1 SGHVS and CDR2 FQNEAQ. Trimming stripped 5 bases from V and 2 bases from J, with 13 bases between. The CDR3 is 14 residues long.

This clonotype was seen only a few times. The DNA for the CDR3 is TGTGCCAGCAGTTACTTTGCGGGGGGGTACAATGAGCAGTTCTTC. Encoded protein: CASSYFAGGYNEQFF. This chain connects TRBV6-5 to TRBJ2-1; 9 nucleotides match TRBD2. CDR3 size: 15 residues. Germline V gene data show CDR1 as MNHEY and CDR2 as SVGAGI. The trim removed 1 base at V and 4 bases at J, leaving 2 bases unmatched.

This chain uses TRBV28 with TRBJ2-6; 9 bases fit TRBD1. CDR3 size: 17 residues. Germline CDR1 is MDHEN and CDR2 is SYDVKM. The junction had 7 bases not matched to a gene; V was cut back by 5 bases and J by 2 bases. CDR3 in amino acids: CASSPGTGLPGANVLTF. The CDR3 DNA reads TGTGCCAGCAGTCCCGGGACAGGGTTACCTGGGGCCAACGTCCTGACTTTC. Combining the CDR3 with reference TRBV28 and TRBJ2-6 gives the whole variable domain DVKVTQSSRYLVKRTGEKVFLECVQDMDHENMFWYRQDPGLGLRLIYFSYDVKMKEKGDIPEGYSVSREKKERFSLILESASTNQTSMYLCASSPGTGLPGANVLTFGAGSRLTVL.

This clonotype came up a few times. This chain uses TRBV6-2 or TRBV6-3 with TRBJ2-7; D uncertain. Germline CDR1 and CDR2: MNHEY and SVGEGT. The CDR3 is made up of 15 amino acids. V was pared by 6 bases and J by 0 bases, with 15 bases between. Here the CDR3 reads CASSPLQRTSYEQYF. CDR3 nucleotides: TGTGCCAGCAGCCCACTACAAAGGACCTCCTACGAGCAGTACTTC.

V is TRBV19 and J is TRBJ2-3, with 11 positions matching TRBD2. Germline CDR1 reads LNHDA; CDR2 reads SQIVND (reference sequence). The ends lost 3 bases at V and 2 bases at J; junction bases unmatched: 4. The CDR3 spans 16 residues. CDR3 coding DNA: TGTGCCAGTAGTATTTCGACTAGCGGGGTCACAGATACGCAGTATTTT. Translated: CASSISTSGVTDTQYF. Full variable domain (outside the CDR3, taken from reference TRBV19 and TRBJ2-3): DGGITQSPKYLFRKEGQNVTLSCEQNLNHDAMYWYRQDPGQGLRLIYYSQIVNDFQKGDIAEGYSVSREKKESFPLTVTSAQKNPTAFYLCASSISTSGVTDTQYFGPGTRLTVL.

The CDR3 nucleotides are TGTGCCAGCAGGTGGGCGGGGGTTAACAATGAGCAGTTCTTC. It yields the protein CASRWAGVNNEQFF. V is TRBV6-1 and J is TRBJ2-1; TRBD2 matches at 7 bases. The V gene's germline CDR1 is MNHNS and CDR2 SASEGT. The CDR3 covers 14 residues. V lost 6 bases and J lost 5; bases outside the gene matches: 7.

The chain uses TRBV29-1 and TRBJ1-1; a possible D gene is TRBD1 (5 bases). Trimming removed 3 bases at V and 5 bases at J, with 13 bases between. CDR1 SQVTM and CDR2 ANQGSEA come from the germline V gene. This CDR3 has 13 residues. The CDR3 region is CSVDAGFGTEAFF. CDR3 nucleotides: TGCAGCGTTGACGCAGGGTTCGGGACTGAAGCTTTCTTT.

The gene calls are TRBV19 and TRBJ1-1, with unresolved D. This CDR3 has 12 residues. V lost 6 bases, J lost 3 bases, and 8 bases lay in between. Per germline, CDR1 LNHDA and CDR2 SQIVND (reference sequence). This CDR3 reads CASRLGDTEAFF. The DNA of the CDR3 is TGTGCCAGTAGACTTGGAGACACTGAAGCTTTCTTT. Full variable domain (remainder filled in from reference TRBV19 and TRBJ1-1): DGGITQSPKYLFRKEGQNVTLSCEQNLNHDAMYWYRQDPGQGLRLIYYSQIVNDFQKGDIAEGYSVSREKKESFPLTVTSAQKNPTAFYLCASRLGDTEAFFGQGTRLTVV.

The chain couples TRBV12-3 or TRBV12-4 to TRBJ2-7; TRBD2 aligns across 8 bases. CDR3 length equals 14 residues. The J segment lost 2 bases and the V segment lost 6 bases, leaving 6 bases of the junction unmatched. CDR3 coding DNA: TGTGCCAGCAGGGTAGCGGGGAGAACCTACGAGCAGTACTTC. It yields the protein CASRVAGRTYEQYF.

This chain joins TRBV20-1 and TRBJ2-1, with 11 bases matching TRBD2. J lost 5 bases, V lost 5 bases, and 2 bases had no gene match. This CDR3 is built from 13 residues. Germline CDR1 is DFQATT and CDR2 is SNEGSKA (reference sequence). CDR3 region: CSAFSGGDNEQFF. The CDR3 nucleotides are TGCAGTGCTTTTAGCGGGGGGGACAATGAGCAGTTCTTC.

This clonotype showed up just a few times. This rearrangement joins TRBV27 to TRBJ1-1, with TRBD1 as a possible D gene (5 bases). V lost 3 bases and J lost 8, with 16 bases in between. This CDR3 is built from 14 residues. Per germline, CDR1 MNHEY and CDR2 SMNVEV (reference sequence). The CDR3 protein is CASSFLGDQEEAFF. CDR3 sequence (DNA): TGTGCCAGCAGTTTTTTGGGGGACCAGGAGGAAGCTTTCTTT.

The J gene is TRBJ2-7, the V gene TRBV6-1; 11 bases are shared with TRBD1. From germline, CDR1 is MNHNS and CDR2 SASEGT. The junction had 10 bases not matched to a gene; V was cut back by 6 bases and J by 9 bases. The CDR3 length is 14 residues. This CDR3 is CASSELDRGQVQYF. As DNA, the CDR3 is TGTGCCAGCAGCGAACTGGACAGGGGGCAGGTGCAGTACTTC.

This clonotype has a handful of counts. The chain couples TRBV29-1 to TRBJ2-1; unclear D gene. This CDR3 contains 10 residues. The germline CDR1 and CDR2 sequences are SQVTM and ANQGSEA. V was shortened by 5 bases and J by 1 base, with 0 bases between the two germline ends. In DNA, the CDR3 is TGCAGCGTTTCCTACAATGAGCAGTTCTTC. Its protein is CSVSYNEQFF.

V and J are TRBV5-4 and TRBJ1-1; D gene unclear. There are 17 residues in the CDR3. Germline lookup yields CDR1 SGHNT and CDR2 YYREEE (reference sequence). V was cut by 3 bases and J by 3 bases, with 21 bases left in between. CDR3 sequence: CASSSGREVVLDTEAFF. CDR3 nucleotide sequence: TGTGCCAGCAGCTCCGGGAGGGAGGTGGTTTTGGACACTGAAGCTTTCTTT.

This clonotype was counted a few times. The chain has TRBV10-1 and TRBJ1-6; no definite D call. Per the germline V gene, CDR1 is WNHNN and CDR2 is SYGVQD (reference sequence). The CDR3 is 13 residues long. The V and J ends lost 3 bases and 8 bases respectively, with 8 bases between them. DNA of the CDR3: TGCGCCAGCAGTGATCAGTTTGATTCACCCCTCCACTTT. Its translation is CASSDQFDSPLHF.

In this sample, this clonotype turned up a few times. The rearrangement joins TRBV6-1 to TRBJ1-2; weak D call: TRBD1 (6 bases). This CDR3 is 13 amino acids long. Germline CDR1 and CDR2: MNHNS and SASEGT. Trimming took 6 bases from V and 4 from J, leaving 12 bases between them. The DNA for the CDR3 is TGTGCCAGCAGCTTTCAGGGGAGCTATGGCTACACCTTC. It is translated as CASSFQGSYGYTF.

The chain is built from TRBV21-1 and TRBJ1-2. TRBV21-1 is noted as a pseudogene. This CDR3 has 10 residues. The CDR3 protein is CASTEKGYTF. CDR3 sequence (DNA): TGTGCCAGCACAGAGAAAGGCTACACCTTC.

V and J are TRBV23-1 and TRBJ2-2, with D possibly being TRBD1 or TRBD2 (5 bases each). TRBV23-1 is classed as an ORF, of uncertain function. Trimming left V 3 bases short and J 1 base short, with 12 bases between. The length of the CDR3 is 16 residues. The CDR3 loop is CASSHGAGKNTGELFF. As DNA, the CDR3 is TGCGCCAGCAGTCACGGGGCAGGGAAGAACACCGGGGAGCTGTTTTTT.

A few counts support this clonotype. The chain links TRBV2 to TRBJ1-1; D gene ambiguous. This CDR3 is 14 amino acids long. V was pared by 6 bases and J by 0 bases, with 11 bases between. The germline CDR1 and CDR2 sequences are SNHLY and FYNNEI. CDR3 loop: CASRERVLNTEAFF. In nucleotides, the CDR3 is TGTGCCAGCAGGGAAAGGGTTCTGAACACTGAAGCTTTCTTT.

This clonotype was picked up a small number of times. The CDR3 reads CASSYSILQGGYEQYF. Written as DNA, the CDR3 is TGTGCCAGCAGTTACTCGATTCTACAGGGGGGGTACGAGCAGTACTTC. The chain joins TRBV6-5 to TRBJ2-7, with D perhaps matching TRBD1 (8 bases). CDR1 MNHEY and CDR2 SVGAGI come from the germline V gene. The CDR3 covers 16 residues. V was trimmed by 0 bases and J by 4 bases, leaving 16 bases between them.

This clonotype is deemed medium-sized. The CDR3 region is CASSDSSGGANEQFF. In DNA, the CDR3 is TGTGCCAGCAGTGACTCTAGCGGGGGGGCCAATGAGCAGTTCTTC. V is TRBV6-4 and J is TRBJ2-1; TRBD2 aligns across 11 bases. The CDR3 is 15 residues long. Germline CDR1 and CDR2: MRHNA and SNTAGT. V lost 0 bases and J lost 6; bases outside the gene matches: 1.

In its sample, this clonotype was seen a few times. The genes are TRBV11-3 and TRBJ2-5; D is ambiguous. CDR3 length: 13 residues. Germline CDR1 and CDR2: SGHNT and YENEEA. V was clipped by 5 bases and J by 1 base, with 8 bases between them. The CDR3 loop is CASSPSPQETQYF. The CDR3 DNA reads TGTGCCAGCAGCCCGAGTCCCCAAGAGACCCAGTACTTC.

By share of the sample, this clonotype is medium-sized (0.01 to 0.1%). This chain connects TRBV7-8 to TRBJ2-3; D is unclear. The germline gives CDR1 SGHVS, CDR2 FQNEAQ. This CDR3 contains 13 residues. V lost 4 bases and J 4 bases, leaving 9 bases between the germline ends. The CDR3 protein is CASSSVQADTQYF. The CDR3, as DNA: TGTGCCAGCAGCTCGGTGCAAGCAGATACGCAGTATTTT.

The chain joins TRBV20-1 to TRBJ2-2, with D maybe TRBD1 (5 bases). The CDR3 extends over 13 amino acids. Germline V gives CDR1 DFQATT, CDR2 SNEGSKA (reference sequence). Trimming pared 4 bases from V and 1 base from J, leaving 7 bases between. The CDR3 nucleotides are TGCAGTGCTACCCAGGGGAACACCGGGGAGCTGTTTTTT. Protein sequence: CSATQGNTGELFF.

The gene calls are TRBV4-2 and TRBJ1-1; D uncertain. Germline V gene lookup returns CDR1 LGHNA and CDR2 YNFKEQ. This CDR3 region has 15 residues. With 1 base removed from V and 2 bases from J, the gap between germline ends came to 11 bases. The CDR3 loop reads CASSQGASANTEAFF. The CDR3 DNA reads as TGTGCCAGCAGCCAAGGGGCCAGTGCCAACACTGAAGCTTTCTTT.

The chain is built from TRBV19 and TRBJ1-2; D is possibly TRBD1 (6 bases). Germline lookup yields CDR1 LNHDA and CDR2 SQIVND (reference sequence). Trimming took off 5 bases at V and 6 bases at J, with 19 bases between the two ends. The length of the CDR3 is 15 residues. CDR3 sequence reads: CASSSYRTGQDGYTF. CDR3 DNA sequence: TGTGCCAGTAGTTCCTATCGCACAGGGCAGGATGGCTACACCTTC.

This clonotype was counted a few times. J is TRBJ2-3 and V is TRBV6-1, with a tentative D call TRBD2 (5 bases). The V gene's germline CDR1 is MNHNS and CDR2 SASEGT. This CDR3 region has 13 residues. The V gene lost 3 bases and the J gene lost 5 bases, with 9 bases spanning the gap. The CDR3 protein is CASSEPAEDTQYF. In DNA, the CDR3 is TGTGCCAGCAGTGAGCCAGCGGAAGATACGCAGTATTTT.

V and J are TRBV2 and TRBJ1-2; 7 nucleotides match TRBD1. Germline CDR1 and CDR2: SNHLY and FYNNEI. This CDR3 is 14 amino acids long. J was trimmed by 8 bases and V by 7 bases; bases with no gene match: 13. The CDR3 region has the DNA TGTGCCAGCACCATACCAGACAGGGTTAACGGCTACACCTTC. Translation gives CASTIPDRVNGYTF. The variable domain in full, completed from reference TRBV2 and TRBJ1-2, reads EPEVTQTPSHQVTQMGQEVILRCVPISNHLYFYWYRQILGQKVEFLVSFYNNEISEKSEIFDDQFSVERPDGSNFTLKIRSTKLEDSAMYFCASTIPDRVNGYTFGSGTRLTVV.